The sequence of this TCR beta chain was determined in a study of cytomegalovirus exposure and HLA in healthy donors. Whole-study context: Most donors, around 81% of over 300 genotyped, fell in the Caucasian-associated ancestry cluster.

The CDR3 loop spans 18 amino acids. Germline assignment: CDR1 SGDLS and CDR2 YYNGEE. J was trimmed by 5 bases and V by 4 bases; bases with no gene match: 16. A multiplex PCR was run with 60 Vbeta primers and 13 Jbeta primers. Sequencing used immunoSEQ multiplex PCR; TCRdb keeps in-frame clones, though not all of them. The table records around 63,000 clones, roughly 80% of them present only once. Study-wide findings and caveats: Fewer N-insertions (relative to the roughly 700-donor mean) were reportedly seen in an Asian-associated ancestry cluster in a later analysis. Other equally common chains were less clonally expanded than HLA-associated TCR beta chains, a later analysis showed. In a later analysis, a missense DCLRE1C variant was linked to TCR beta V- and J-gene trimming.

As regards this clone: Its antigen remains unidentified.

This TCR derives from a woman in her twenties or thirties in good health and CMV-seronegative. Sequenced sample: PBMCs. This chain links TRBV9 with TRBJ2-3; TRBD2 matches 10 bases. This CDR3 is CASSTSTNSGGTLDTQYF. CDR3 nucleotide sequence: TGTGCCAGCAGCACCAGTACTAATAGCGGGGGGACCCTAGATACGCAGTATTTT.